The 18 T cell receptor beta chains reported below all come from one sample, sequenced in a study of cytomegalovirus exposure and HLA in healthy donors. PCR used 60 Vbeta primers and 13 Jbeta primers. Sequencing was performed with immunoSEQ multiplex PCR; in TCRdb, only in-frame clones are kept and a portion is missing. Among about 190,000 clones listed, under 85% were seen once. Sequenced input: PBMCs. These receptors originate from a young woman in good health and CMV-seronegative.

V usage is TRBV28 and J usage is TRBJ1-2; D may be TRBD1 (6 bases). This CDR3 has 18 amino acids. V was pared by 6 bases and J by 4 bases, with 27 bases between. Germline V lookup: CDR1 MDHEN, CDR2 SYDVKM. The CDR3 nucleotides are TGTGCCAGCAGGCAAGGCTTTATGGACAGTCGGGCGATCTATGGCTACACCTTC. Amino acids: CASRQGFMDSRAIYGYTF.

The chain employs TRBV30 and TRBJ1-1, with 7 bases matching TRBD1. Germline V gene data show CDR1 as GTSNPN and CDR2 as SVGIG (reference sequence). Germline trimming cut 4 bases from V and 5 bases from J; bases unmatched to any gene: 10. This CDR3 region has 14 residues. The CDR3 DNA reads TGTGCCTGGAATCCTACAGGGGCGAGGACTGAAGCTTTCTTT. Protein: CAWNPTGARTEAFF.

The V call is TRBV28, the J call TRBJ2-1; D is ambiguous. Trimming left V 4 bases short and J 0 bases short, with 4 bases between. Germline V gives CDR1 MDHEN, CDR2 SYDVKM. The CDR3 runs to 13 residues. This CDR3 is CASSWSSYNEQFF. CDR3 coding DNA: TGTGCCAGCAGTTGGAGCTCCTACAATGAGCAGTTCTTC. Full variable domain (outside the CDR3, taken from reference TRBV28 and TRBJ2-1): DVKVTQSSRYLVKRTGEKVFLECVQDMDHENMFWYRQDPGLGLRLIYFSYDVKMKEKGDIPEGYSVSREKKERFSLILESASTNQTSMYLCASSWSSYNEQFFGPGTRLTVL.

The chain joins TRBV29-1 to TRBJ2-1, with a weak D call TRBD2 (5 bases). Germline V CDR1 and CDR2: SQVTM, ANQGSEA. The CDR3 is 18 amino acids. Trimming shortened V by 4 bases and J by 6 bases, and 28 bases separated the two germline ends. CDR3 DNA sequence: TGCAGCGTTGTAATGTGGGCTAGCCAGACAATAAAGCGCAATGAGCAGTTCTTC. Protein sequence: CSVVMWASQTIKRNEQFF.

The CDR3 DNA follows: TGTGCCAGCAGCTCTAGTCCGGGACTAGGGGAGATAGATACGCAGTATTTT. Amino acid sequence: CASSSSPGLGEIDTQYF. The chain couples TRBV11-1 to TRBJ2-3; 8 positions match TRBD2. Unmatched junction bases numbered 14, after V lost 4 bases and J lost 5 bases. Germline V lookup: CDR1 SGHAT, CDR2 FQDESV (reference sequence). CDR3 length: 17 amino acids.

The CDR3 sequence is CASSTQARDGYTF. The CDR3 DNA reads TGTGCCAGCAGTACACAAGCTCGGGATGGCTACACCTTC. The chain joins TRBV28 to TRBJ1-2; D unclear. This CDR3 has 13 amino acids. Germline assignment: CDR1 MDHEN and CDR2 SYDVKM. Trimming left V 5 bases short and J 6 bases short, with 13 bases between.

The rearrangement links TRBV4-1 to TRBJ1-2; no firm D call. The CDR3 is 14 residues long. The V gene's germline CDR1 is MGHRA and CDR2 YSYEKL. V lost 0 bases and J 4 bases, leaving 9 bases between the germline ends. Here the CDR3 DNA reads TGCGCCAGCAGCCAAGACCCAGGATTCTATGGCTACACCTTC. Its protein product is CASSQDPGFYGYTF.

This rearrangement joins TRBV7-6 to TRBJ2-5, with D unclear. The CDR3 sequence is 12 residues long. CDR1 is SGHVS, CDR2 FNYEAQ, per germline. V shed 5 bases and J shed 5 bases, with 9 bases lying between them. The CDR3 region has the DNA TGTGCCAGCAGCCAGAGGTGGGAGACCCAGTACTTC. Its protein is CASSQRWETQYF. Together with reference TRBV7-6 and TRBJ2-5, the CDR3 gives the full variable domain: GAGVSQSPRYKVTKRGQDVALRCDPISGHVSLYWYRQALGQGPEFLTYFNYEAQQDKSGLPNDRFSAERPEGSISTLTIQRTEQRDSAMYRCASSQRWETQYFGPGTRLLVL.

The chain carries TRBV27 and TRBJ1-1; 12 bases align to TRBD1. The CDR3 runs 16 residues. Trimming at V came to 3 bases and at J to 5 bases, leaving 7 bases not matched to a gene. The germline gives CDR1 MNHEY, CDR2 SMNVEV (reference sequence). As DNA, the CDR3 is TGTGCCAGCAGTTTGATGGGACAGGGGGCTTGGACTGAAGCTTTCTTT. Translation: CASSLMGQGAWTEAFF.

The V gene is TRBV7-8, the J gene TRBJ2-2, with 12 bases aligning to TRBD1. Germline loops: CDR1 SGHVS, CDR2 FQNEAQ. This CDR3 spans 17 amino acids. With V trimmed by 2 bases and J by 5 bases, 6 bases remained unmatched. Here the CDR3 reads CASSLTGQGARTGELFF. The CDR3 DNA sequence: TGTGCCAGCAGCTTAACGGGACAGGGGGCGCGGACCGGGGAGCTGTTTTTT. Complete variable domain (other parts from reference TRBV7-8 and TRBJ2-2): GAGVSQSPRYKVAKRGQDVALRCDPISGHVSLFWYQQALGQGPEFLTYFQNEAQLDKSGLPSDRFFAERPEGSVSTLKIQRTQQEDSAVYLCASSLTGQGARTGELFFGEGSRLTVL.

V usage is TRBV5-6 and J usage is TRBJ2-7; 7 nucleotides match TRBD2. Per the germline V gene, CDR1 is SGHDT and CDR2 is YYEEEE. The ends lost 0 bases at V and 1 base at J; junction bases unmatched: 1. The CDR3 runs to 14 residues. DNA of the CDR3: TGTGCCAGCAGCTTGGGGCGGGGGTCCTACGAGCAGTACTTC. It is translated as CASSLGRGSYEQYF.

The gene calls are TRBV15 and TRBJ1-5; TRBD1 agrees at 7 bases. J gave up 0 bases and V 3 bases, and 2 bases lay outside the gene matches. CDR1 and CDR2 (germline): LNHNV, YYDKDF (reference sequence). The CDR3 length is 15 residues. The CDR3 sequence: CATSRTGNSNQPQHF. The CDR3 coding sequence is TGTGCCACCAGCAGGACAGGGAATAGCAATCAGCCCCAGCATTTT.

The J gene is TRBJ1-3, the V gene TRBV6-1; 11 bases fit TRBD1. Germline CDR1 and CDR2: MNHNS and SASEGT. The CDR3 sequence is 15 residues long. J gave up 4 bases and V 6 bases, and 5 bases lay outside the gene matches. CDR3 DNA sequence: TGTGCCAGCAGCGCGGACAGGGGGCTAGGAAACACCATATATTTT. This gives the protein CASSADRGLGNTIYF.

This sequence joins TRBV28 and TRBJ1-2, with 7 bases that match TRBD1. The CDR3 length is 16 residues. The germline V gene has CDR1 MDHEN and CDR2 SYDVKM. Losses at the gene ends were 4 bases for V and 1 base for J; bases not matched to a gene: 9. CDR3: CASSSGYGTDNYGYTF. CDR3 nucleotides: TGTGCCAGCAGTTCCGGTTACGGGACAGATAACTATGGCTACACCTTC.

The rearrangement uses TRBV20-1 and TRBJ1-1; the D is unclear. Trimming removed 4 bases from V and 10 bases from J, with 13 bases in between. This CDR3 has 11 residues. Germline CDR1 DFQATT, CDR2 SNEGSKA (reference sequence). The DNA of the CDR3 is TGCAGTGCTAAAGAAGGAGTCGGAGCTTTCTTT. Protein sequence: CSAKEGVGAFF.

The V gene is TRBV7-8, the J gene TRBJ2-7, with 7 bases lining up with TRBD1. CDR1 SGHVS and CDR2 FQNEAQ come from the germline V gene. The CDR3 extends over 15 amino acids. Unmatched junction bases numbered 9, after V lost 5 bases and J lost 2 bases. The CDR3 DNA follows: TGTGCCAGCAGCCAAGTGACAGGGATTCCCTACGAGCAGTACTTC. This codes for CASSQVTGIPYEQYF.

The rearrangement uses TRBV10-3 and TRBJ2-5, with 7 bases that match TRBD1. Germline V gene lookup returns CDR1 ENHRY and CDR2 SYGVKD. Germline trimming cut 3 bases from V and 2 bases from J; bases unmatched to any gene: 6. This CDR3 spans 15 amino acids. This CDR3 is CAISENRGGQETQYF. Written as DNA, the CDR3 is TGTGCCATCAGTGAAAACAGGGGTGGGCAAGAGACCCAGTACTTC.

The gene calls are TRBV28 and TRBJ1-6, with a tentative D call TRBD1 (5 bases). V was cut by 7 bases and J by 9 bases, with 16 bases left in between. Per the germline V gene, CDR1 is MDHEN and CDR2 is SYDVKM. This CDR3 has 14 residues. CDR3 loop: CASTLAGQRSPLHF. Written as DNA, the CDR3 is TGTGCCAGCACCTTAGCGGGGCAGCGTTCACCCCTCCACTTT.